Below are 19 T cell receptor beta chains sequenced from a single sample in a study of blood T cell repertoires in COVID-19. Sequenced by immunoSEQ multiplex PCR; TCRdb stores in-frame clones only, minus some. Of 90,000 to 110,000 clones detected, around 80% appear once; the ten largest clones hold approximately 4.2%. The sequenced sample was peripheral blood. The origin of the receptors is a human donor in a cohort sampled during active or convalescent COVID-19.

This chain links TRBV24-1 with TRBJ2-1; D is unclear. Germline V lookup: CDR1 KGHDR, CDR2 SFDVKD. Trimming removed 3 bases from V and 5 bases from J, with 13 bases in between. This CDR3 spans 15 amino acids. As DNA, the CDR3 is TGTGCCACCAGTGATCCCGCCTTTCCGGACAATGAGCAGTTCTTC. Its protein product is CATSDPAFPDNEQFF.

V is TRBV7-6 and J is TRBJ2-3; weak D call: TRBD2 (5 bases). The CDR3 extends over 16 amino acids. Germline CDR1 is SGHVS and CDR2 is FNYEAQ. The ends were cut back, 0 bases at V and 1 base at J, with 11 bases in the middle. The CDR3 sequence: CASSLARLAGTDTQYF. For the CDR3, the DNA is TGTGCCAGCAGCTTAGCGAGGCTAGCCGGCACAGATACGCAGTATTTT.

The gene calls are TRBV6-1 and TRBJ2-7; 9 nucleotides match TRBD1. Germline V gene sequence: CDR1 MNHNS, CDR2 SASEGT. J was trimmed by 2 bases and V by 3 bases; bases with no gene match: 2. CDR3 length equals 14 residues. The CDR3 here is CASSDNRGPYEQYF. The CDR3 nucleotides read TGTGCCAGCAGTGACAACAGGGGGCCCTACGAGCAGTACTTC.

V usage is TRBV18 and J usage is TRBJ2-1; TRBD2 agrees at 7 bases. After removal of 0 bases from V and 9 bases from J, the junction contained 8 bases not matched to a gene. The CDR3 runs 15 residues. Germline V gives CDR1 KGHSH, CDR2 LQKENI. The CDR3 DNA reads TGTGCCAGCTCACCACCCTGGGCTCCGGGGGGTGAGCAGTTCTTC. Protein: CASSPPWAPGGEQFF.

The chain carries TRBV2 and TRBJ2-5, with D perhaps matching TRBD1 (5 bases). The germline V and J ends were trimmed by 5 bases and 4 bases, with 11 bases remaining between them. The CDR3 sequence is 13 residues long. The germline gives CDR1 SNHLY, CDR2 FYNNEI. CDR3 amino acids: CASSPPGRETQYF. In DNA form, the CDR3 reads TGTGCCAGCAGTCCCCCAGGGCGAGAGACCCAGTACTTC.

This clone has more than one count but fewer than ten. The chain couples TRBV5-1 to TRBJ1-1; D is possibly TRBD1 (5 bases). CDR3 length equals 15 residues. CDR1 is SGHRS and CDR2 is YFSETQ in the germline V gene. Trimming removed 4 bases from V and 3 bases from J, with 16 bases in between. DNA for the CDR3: TGCGCCAGCAGCATTTTACTTGGAGGGGACACTGAAGCTTTCTTT. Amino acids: CASSILLGGDTEAFF. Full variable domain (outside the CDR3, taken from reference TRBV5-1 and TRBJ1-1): KAGVTQTPRYLIKTRGQQVTLSCSPISGHRSVSWYQQTPGQGLQFLFEYFSETQRNKGNFPGRFSGRQFSNSRSEMNVSTLELGDSALYLCASSILLGGDTEAFFGQGTRLTVV.

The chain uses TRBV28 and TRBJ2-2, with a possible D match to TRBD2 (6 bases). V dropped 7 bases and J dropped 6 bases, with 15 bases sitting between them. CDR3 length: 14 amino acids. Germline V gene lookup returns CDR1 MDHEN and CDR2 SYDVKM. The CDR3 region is CASTGVTISGELFF. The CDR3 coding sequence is TGTGCCAGCACGGGAGTCACCATTTCCGGGGAGCTGTTTTTT.

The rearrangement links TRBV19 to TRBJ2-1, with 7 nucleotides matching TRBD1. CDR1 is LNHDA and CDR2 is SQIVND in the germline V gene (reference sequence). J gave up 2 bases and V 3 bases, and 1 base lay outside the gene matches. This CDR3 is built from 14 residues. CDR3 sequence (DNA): TGTGCCAGTAGTATCGGGACAGCCTACAATGAGCAGTTCTTC. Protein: CASSIGTAYNEQFF.

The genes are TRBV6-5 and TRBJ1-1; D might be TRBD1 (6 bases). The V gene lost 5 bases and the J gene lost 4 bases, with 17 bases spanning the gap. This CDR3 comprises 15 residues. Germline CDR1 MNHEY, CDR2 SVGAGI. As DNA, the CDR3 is TGTGCCAGCAGTCCGTCACAGGGAGGGGGCACTGAAGCTTTCTTT. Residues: CASSPSQGGGTEAFF.

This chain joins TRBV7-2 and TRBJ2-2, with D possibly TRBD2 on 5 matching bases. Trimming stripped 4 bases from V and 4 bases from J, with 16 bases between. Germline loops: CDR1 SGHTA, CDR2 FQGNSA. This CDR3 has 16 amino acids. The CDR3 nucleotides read TGTGCCAGCAGCTCGCGACTAAGACCGGGCACCGGGGAGCTGTTTTTT. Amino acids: CASSSRLRPGTGELFF.

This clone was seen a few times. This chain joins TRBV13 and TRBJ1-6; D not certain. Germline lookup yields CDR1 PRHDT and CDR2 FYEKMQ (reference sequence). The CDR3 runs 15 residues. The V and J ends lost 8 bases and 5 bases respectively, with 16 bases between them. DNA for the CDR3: TGTGCCAGCCTCAGGACCGGGATGGATAATTCACCCCTCCACTTT. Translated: CASLRTGMDNSPLHF.

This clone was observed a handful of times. Written as DNA, the CDR3 is TGTGCCAGCATCTCCCACACTGAAGCTTTCTTT. It is translated as CASISHTEAFF. The chain carries TRBV28 and TRBJ1-1; D is undetermined. The germline V gene encodes CDR1 MDHEN and CDR2 SYDVKM. V was shortened by 7 bases and J by 3 bases, with 6 bases between the two germline ends. CDR3 length: 11 residues.

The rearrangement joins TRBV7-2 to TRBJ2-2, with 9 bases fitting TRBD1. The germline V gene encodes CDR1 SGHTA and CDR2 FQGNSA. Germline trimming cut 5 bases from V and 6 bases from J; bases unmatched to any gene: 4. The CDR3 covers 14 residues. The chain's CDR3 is CASSGQGRSGELFF. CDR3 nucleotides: TGTGCCAGCAGCGGACAGGGGCGATCCGGGGAGCTGTTTTTT.

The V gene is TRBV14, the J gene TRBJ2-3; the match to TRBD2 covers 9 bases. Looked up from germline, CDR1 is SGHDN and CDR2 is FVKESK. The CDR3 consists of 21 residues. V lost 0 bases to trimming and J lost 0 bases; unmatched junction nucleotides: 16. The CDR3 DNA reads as TGTGCCAGCAGCCAAGATACCCTCAGGGCTAGCGGGGCCATTAGCACAGATACGCAGTATTTT. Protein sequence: CASSQDTLRASGAISTDTQYF.

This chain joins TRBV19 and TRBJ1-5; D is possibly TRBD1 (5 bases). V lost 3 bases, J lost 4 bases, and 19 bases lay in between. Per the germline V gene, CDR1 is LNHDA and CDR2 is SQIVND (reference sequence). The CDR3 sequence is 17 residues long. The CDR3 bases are TGTGCCAGTAGTATCATGGGGGGACGGCTGTTGAATCAGCCCCAGCATTTT. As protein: CASSIMGGRLLNQPQHF.

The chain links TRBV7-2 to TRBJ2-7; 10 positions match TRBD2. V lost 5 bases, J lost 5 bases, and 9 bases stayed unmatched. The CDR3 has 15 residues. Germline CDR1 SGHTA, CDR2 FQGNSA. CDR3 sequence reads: CASSLSGGALNEQYF. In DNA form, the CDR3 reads TGTGCCAGCAGCCTAAGCGGGGGGGCCTTAAACGAGCAGTACTTC.

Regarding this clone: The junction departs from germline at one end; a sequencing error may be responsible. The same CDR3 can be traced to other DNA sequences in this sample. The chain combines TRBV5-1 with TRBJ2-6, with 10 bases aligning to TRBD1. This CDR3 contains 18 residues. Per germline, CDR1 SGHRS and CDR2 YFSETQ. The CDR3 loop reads CASSIGTGALSGANVLTF. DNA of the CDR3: TGCGCCAGCAGCATCGGGACAGGGGCTCTATCTGGGGCCAACGTCCTGACCTTC.

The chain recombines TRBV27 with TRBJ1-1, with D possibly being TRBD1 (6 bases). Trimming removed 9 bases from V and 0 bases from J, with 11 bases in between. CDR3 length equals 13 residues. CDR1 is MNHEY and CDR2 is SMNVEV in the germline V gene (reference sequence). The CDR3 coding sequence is TGTGCCAGTCACGACAGGATGAACACTGAAGCTTTCTTT. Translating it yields CASHDRMNTEAFF.

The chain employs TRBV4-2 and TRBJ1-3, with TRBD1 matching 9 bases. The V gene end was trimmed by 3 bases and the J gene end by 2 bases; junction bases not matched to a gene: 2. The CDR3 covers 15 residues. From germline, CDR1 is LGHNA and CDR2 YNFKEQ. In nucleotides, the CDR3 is TGTGCCAGCAGCCACGGGACAGGGACTGGAAACACCATATATTTT. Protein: CASSHGTGTGNTIYF.